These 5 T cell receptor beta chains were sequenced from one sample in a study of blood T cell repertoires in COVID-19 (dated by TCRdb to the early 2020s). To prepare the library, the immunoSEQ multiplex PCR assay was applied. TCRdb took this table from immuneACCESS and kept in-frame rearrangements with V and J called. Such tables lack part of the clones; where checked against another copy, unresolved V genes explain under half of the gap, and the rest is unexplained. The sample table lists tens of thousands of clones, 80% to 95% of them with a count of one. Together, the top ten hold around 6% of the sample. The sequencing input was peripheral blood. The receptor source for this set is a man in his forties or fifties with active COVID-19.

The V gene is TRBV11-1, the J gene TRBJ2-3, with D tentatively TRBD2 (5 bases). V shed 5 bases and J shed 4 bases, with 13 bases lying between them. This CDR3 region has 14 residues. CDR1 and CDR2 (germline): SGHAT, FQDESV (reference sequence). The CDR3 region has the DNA TGTGCCAGCAGCCCCGAGGGTAGTTCAGATACGCAGTATTTT. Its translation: CASSPEGSSDTQYF.

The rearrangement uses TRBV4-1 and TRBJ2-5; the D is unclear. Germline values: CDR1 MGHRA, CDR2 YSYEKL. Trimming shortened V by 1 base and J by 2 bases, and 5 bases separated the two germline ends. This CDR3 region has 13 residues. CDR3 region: CASSQGSQETQYF. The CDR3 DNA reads TGCGCCAGCAGCCAAGGCAGTCAAGAGACCCAGTACTTC.

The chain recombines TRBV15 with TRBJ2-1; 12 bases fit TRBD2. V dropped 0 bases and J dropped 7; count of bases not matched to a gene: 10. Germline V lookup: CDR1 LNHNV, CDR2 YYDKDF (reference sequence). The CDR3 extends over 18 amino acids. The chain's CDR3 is CATSRDLPSGGAGNEQFF. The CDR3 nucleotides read TGTGCCACCAGCAGAGATCTACCTAGCGGGGGGGCCGGGAATGAGCAGTTCTTC.

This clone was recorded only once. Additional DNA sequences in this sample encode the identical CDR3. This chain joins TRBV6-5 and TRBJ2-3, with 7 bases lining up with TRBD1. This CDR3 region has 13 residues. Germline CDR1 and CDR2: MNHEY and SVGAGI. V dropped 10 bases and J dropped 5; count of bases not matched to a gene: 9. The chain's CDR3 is CATTPGGRDTQYF. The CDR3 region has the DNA TGTGCCACCACCCCAGGGGGTAGAGATACGCAGTATTTT.

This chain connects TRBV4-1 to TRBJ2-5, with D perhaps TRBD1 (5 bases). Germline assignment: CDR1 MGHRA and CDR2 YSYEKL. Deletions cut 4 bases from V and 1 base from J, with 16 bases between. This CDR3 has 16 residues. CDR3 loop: CASSPRPGNLQETQYF. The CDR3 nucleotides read TGCGCCAGCAGCCCCCGGCCAGGGAACCTCCAAGAGACCCAGTACTTC.